This T cell receptor beta chain was profiled in a study of identical twins. TCRdb reprocessed the 5' RACE reads with MiXCR, giving one entry per CDR3 protein. The sample lists a few hundred thousand distinct CDR3 sequences, 7.5% to 10% occurring once. Trimming removed 10 bases from V and 2 bases from J; junction bases left unmatched: 4. Germline loops: CDR1 MNHEY, CDR2 SMNVEV (reference sequence). The CDR3 extends over 13 amino acids. On this clonotype itself: Its matching antigen is unknown.

Study outcomes and limitations: Rather than following the same donors, the conclusions depended on cross-sectional statistical analysis.

These sequences were also reported in another study, on yellow fever vaccine responses in identical twins. Per that paper: Twins showed a vaccine T cell response that reportedly seemed partly convergent, partly personalized.

The clonotype was recovered from a woman in her late teens or twenties in good health. Sequencing was carried out using PBMCs. The chain links TRBV27 to TRBJ2-1; TRBD1 aligns across 8 bases. The CDR3 nucleotides read TGTGCCACCAGGGGGCAGGCCTACAATGAGCAGTTCTTC. It translates to CATRGQAYNEQFF.